Each of the 9 T cell receptor beta chains below was sequenced from the same sample in a study of cytomegalovirus exposure and HLA in healthy donors. Vbeta (60) and Jbeta (13) primers were used in the PCR. TCRdb keeps only in-frame clones here, not all; method: immunoSEQ multiplex PCR. This specimen shows around 140,000 clones; the ten leading clones hold about 1.6%. What was sequenced was PBMCs. The source of these receptors is a woman in her thirties or forties in good health and CMV-seronegative.

The chain links TRBV4-3 to TRBJ1-2; 9 nucleotides line up with TRBD1. The CDR3 has 16 residues. The V segment lost 4 bases and the J segment 7 bases; nucleotides outside the gene matches: 13. Per germline, CDR1 LGHNA and CDR2 YSLEER. CDR3 in DNA: TGCGCCAGCAGCCTGACTTACGGACAGGGGAGCGGTGGCTACACCTTC. Translation: CASSLTYGQGSGGYTF.

The chain combines TRBV5-8 with TRBJ1-5; 12 positions match TRBD1. The CDR3 has 15 residues. The junction had 6 bases not matched to a gene; V was cut back by 4 bases and J by 7 bases. Germline V CDR1 and CDR2: SGHTS, YDEGEE. The CDR3 nucleotides are TGTGCCAGCAGCGCCGGGACAGGGGGCGGACAGCCCCAGCATTTT. Encoded protein: CASSAGTGGGQPQHF.

The chain couples TRBV6-1 to TRBJ1-6; 7 positions agree with TRBD1. CDR1 and CDR2 from the germline V gene are MNHNS and SASEGT. This CDR3 is 15 amino acids long. The trim removed 1 base at V and 10 bases at J, leaving 7 bases unmatched. This CDR3 is CASSEVVGGNSPLHF. CDR3 DNA: TGTGCCAGCAGTGAAGTTGTAGGGGGCAACTCACCCCTCCACTTT.

This chain joins TRBV2 and TRBJ2-5; 9 positions agree with TRBD2. Germline trimming cut 5 bases from V and 1 base from J; bases unmatched to any gene: 2. CDR3 length equals 14 residues. In germline, CDR1 is SNHLY, CDR2 FYNNEI. DNA for the CDR3: TGTGCCAGCAGTTTAGCGGGGGCCCAAGAGACCCAGTACTTC. It encodes CASSLAGAQETQYF.

The chain uses TRBV7-3 and TRBJ2-5, with TRBD2 as a possible D gene (6 bases). The CDR3 extends over 15 amino acids. From germline, CDR1 is SGHTA and CDR2 FQGTGA. Trimming removed 2 bases at V and 9 bases at J, with 19 bases between. CDR3 bases: TGTGCCAGCAGCTTAGCGGGGAGCCTAGGGGAGGCCCAGTACTTC. The encoded protein is CASSLAGSLGEAQYF.

The chain recombines TRBV15 with TRBJ1-5; TRBD1 matches 8 bases. This CDR3 comprises 15 residues. Germline V CDR1 and CDR2: LNHNV, YYDKDF (reference sequence). Trimming took 0 bases from V and 2 from J; bases not matched to a gene: 0. The DNA for the CDR3 is TGTGCCACCAGCAGAGAGGACAGGGGCAATCAGCCCCAGCATTTT. Protein: CATSREDRGNQPQHF.

This chain connects TRBV7-2 to TRBJ1-1; the D gene is possibly TRBD1 (5 bases). V dropped 1 base and J dropped 0 bases, with 9 bases sitting between them. From germline, CDR1 is SGHTA and CDR2 FQGNSA. The CDR3 has 15 amino acids. The CDR3 region has the DNA TGTGCCAGCAGCTTAGGGGGGGTCATGAACACTGAAGCTTTCTTT. This encodes CASSLGGVMNTEAFF.

This rearrangement joins TRBV7-2 to TRBJ2-2; a possible D gene is TRBD1 (6 bases). The CDR3 length is 17 residues. V shed 1 base and J shed 3 bases, with 15 bases lying between them. The germline V gene encodes CDR1 SGHTA and CDR2 FQGNSA. The chain's CDR3 is CASSLGRVAGDTGELFF. The CDR3 bases are TGTGCCAGCAGCTTAGGACGCGTGGCAGGGGACACCGGGGAGCTGTTTTTT. Full variable domain (outside the CDR3, taken from reference TRBV7-2 and TRBJ2-2): GAGVSQSPSNKVTEKGKDVELRCDPISGHTALYWYRQSLGQGLEFLIYFQGNSAPDKSGLPSDRFSAERTGGSVSTLTIQRTQQEDSAVYLCASSLGRVAGDTGELFFGEGSRLTVL.

This chain joins TRBV6-1 and TRBJ2-5, with D possibly TRBD1 on 5 matching bases. The CDR3 loop spans 13 amino acids. V was pared by 1 base and J by 8 bases, with 11 bases between. Germline V CDR1 and CDR2: MNHNS, SASEGT. The CDR3 is CASSEGPQGTQYF. CDR3 nucleotides: TGTGCCAGCAGTGAAGGGCCCCAGGGTACCCAGTACTTC.